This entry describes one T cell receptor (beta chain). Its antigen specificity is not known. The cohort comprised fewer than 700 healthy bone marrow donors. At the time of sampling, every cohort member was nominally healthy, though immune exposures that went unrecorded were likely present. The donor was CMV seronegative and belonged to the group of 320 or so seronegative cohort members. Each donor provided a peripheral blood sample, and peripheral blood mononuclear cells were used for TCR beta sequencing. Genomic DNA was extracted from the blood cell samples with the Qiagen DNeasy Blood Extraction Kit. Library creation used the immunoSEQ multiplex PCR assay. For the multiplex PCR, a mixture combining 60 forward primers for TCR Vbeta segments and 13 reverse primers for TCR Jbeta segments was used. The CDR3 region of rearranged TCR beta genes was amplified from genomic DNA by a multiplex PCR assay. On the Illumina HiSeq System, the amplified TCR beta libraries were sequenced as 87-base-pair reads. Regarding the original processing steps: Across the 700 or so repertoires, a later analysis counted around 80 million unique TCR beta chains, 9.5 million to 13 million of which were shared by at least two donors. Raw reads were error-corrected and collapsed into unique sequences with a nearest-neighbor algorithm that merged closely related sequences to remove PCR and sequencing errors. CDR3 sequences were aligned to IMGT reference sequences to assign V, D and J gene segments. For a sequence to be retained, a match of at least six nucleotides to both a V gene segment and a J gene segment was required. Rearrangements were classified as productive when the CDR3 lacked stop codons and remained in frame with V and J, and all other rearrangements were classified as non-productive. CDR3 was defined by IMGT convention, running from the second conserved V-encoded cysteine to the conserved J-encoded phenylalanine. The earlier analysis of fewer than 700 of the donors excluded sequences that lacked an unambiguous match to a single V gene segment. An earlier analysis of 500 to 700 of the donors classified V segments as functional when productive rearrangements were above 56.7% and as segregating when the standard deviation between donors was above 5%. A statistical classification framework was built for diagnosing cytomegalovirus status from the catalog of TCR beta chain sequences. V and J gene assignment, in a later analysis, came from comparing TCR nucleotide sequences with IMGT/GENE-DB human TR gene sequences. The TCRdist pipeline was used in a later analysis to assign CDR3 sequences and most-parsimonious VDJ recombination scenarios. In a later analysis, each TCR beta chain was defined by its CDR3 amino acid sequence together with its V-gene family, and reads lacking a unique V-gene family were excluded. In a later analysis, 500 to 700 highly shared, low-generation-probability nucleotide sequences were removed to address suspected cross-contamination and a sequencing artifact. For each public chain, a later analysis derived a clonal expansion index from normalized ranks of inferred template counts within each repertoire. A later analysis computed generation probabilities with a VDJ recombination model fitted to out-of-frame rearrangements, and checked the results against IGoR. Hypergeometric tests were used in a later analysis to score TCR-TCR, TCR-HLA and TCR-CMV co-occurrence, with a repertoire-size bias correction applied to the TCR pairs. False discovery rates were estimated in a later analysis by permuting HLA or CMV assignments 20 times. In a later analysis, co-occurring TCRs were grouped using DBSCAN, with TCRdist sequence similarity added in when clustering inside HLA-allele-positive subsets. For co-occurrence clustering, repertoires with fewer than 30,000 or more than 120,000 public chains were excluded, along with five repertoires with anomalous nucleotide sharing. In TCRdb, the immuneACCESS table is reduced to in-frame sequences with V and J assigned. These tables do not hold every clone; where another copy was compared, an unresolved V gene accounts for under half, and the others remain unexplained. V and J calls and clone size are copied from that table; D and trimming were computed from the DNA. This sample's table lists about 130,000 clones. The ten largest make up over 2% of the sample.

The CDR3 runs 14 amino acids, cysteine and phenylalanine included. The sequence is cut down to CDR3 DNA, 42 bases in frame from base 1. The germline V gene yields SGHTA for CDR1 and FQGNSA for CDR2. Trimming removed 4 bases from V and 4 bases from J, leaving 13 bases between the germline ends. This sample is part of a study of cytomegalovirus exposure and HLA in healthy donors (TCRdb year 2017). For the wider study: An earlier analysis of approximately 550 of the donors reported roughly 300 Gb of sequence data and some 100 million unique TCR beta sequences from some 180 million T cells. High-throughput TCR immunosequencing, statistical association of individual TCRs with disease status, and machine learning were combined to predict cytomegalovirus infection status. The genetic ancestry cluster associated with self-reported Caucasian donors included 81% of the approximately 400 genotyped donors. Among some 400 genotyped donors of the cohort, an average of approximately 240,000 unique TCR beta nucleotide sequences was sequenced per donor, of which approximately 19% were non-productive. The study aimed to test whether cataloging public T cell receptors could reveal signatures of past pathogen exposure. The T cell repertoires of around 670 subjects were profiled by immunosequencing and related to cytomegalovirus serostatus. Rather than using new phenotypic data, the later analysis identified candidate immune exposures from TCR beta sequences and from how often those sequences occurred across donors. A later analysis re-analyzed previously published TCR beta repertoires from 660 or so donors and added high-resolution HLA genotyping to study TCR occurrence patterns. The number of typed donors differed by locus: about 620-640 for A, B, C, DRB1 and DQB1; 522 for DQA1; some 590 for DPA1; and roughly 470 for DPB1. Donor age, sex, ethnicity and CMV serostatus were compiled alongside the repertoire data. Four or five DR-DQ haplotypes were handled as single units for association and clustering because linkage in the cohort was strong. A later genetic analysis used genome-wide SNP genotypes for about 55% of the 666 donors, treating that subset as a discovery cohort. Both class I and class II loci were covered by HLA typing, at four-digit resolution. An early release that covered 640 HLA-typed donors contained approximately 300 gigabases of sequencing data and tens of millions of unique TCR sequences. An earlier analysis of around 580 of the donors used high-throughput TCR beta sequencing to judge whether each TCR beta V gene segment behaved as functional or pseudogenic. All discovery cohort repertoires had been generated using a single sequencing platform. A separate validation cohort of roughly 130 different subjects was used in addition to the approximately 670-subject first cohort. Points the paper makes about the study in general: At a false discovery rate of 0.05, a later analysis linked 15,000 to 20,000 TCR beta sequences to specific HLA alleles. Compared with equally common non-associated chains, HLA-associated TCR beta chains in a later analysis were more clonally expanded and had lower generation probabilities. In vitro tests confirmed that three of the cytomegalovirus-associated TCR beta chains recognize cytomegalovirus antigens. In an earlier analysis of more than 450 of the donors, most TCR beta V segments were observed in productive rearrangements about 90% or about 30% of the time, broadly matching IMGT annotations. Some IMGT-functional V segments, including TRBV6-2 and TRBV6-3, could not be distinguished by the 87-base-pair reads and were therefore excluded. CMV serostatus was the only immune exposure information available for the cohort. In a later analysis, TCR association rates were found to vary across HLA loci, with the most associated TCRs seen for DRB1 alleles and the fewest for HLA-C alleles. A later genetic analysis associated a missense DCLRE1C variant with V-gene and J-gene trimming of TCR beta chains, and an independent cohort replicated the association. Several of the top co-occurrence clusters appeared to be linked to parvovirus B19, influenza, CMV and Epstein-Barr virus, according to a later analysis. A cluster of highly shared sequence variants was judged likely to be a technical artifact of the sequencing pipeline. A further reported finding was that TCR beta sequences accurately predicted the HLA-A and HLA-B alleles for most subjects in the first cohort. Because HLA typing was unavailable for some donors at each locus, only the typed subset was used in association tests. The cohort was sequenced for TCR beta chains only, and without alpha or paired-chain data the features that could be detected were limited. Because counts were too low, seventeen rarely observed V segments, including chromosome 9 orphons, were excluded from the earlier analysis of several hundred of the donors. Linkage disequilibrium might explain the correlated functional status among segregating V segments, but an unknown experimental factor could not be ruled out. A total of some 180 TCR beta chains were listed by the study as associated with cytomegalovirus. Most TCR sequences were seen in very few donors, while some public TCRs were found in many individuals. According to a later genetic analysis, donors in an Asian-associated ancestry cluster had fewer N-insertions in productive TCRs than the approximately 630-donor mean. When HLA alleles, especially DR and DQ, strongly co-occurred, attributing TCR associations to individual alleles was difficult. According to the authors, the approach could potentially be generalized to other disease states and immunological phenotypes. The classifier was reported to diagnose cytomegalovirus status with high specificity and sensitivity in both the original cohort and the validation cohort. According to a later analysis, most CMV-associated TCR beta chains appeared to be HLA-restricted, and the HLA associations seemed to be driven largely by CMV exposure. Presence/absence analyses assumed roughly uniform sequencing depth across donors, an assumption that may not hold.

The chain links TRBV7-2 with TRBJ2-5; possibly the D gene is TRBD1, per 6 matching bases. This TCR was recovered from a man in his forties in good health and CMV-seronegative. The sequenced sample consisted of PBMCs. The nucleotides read TGTGCCAGCAGCTCAACAGGGTTAATAGAGACCCAGTACTTC. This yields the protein CASSSTGLIETQYF.